These 14 T cell receptor beta chains were sequenced from one sample in a study of T cell changes during pregnancy in multiple sclerosis. Assay: immunoSEQ multiplex PCR; the TCRdb copy retains only in-frame clones and omits some. The sample records around 80,000 clones, 90% to 95% being singletons. The specimen comprised peripheral blood, sampled in the second trimester of pregnancy. Receptors originate from a female donor with multiple sclerosis, enrolled in a pregnancy study.

The V gene is TRBV5-1, the J gene TRBJ2-7, with 11 positions matching TRBD1. CDR3 length equals 17 residues. The V gene's germline CDR1 is SGHRS and CDR2 YFSETQ. Trimming cost V 3 bases and J 0 bases; bases outside gene matches: 8. The CDR3 DNA follows: TGCGCCAGCAGCTCTTTTCCCGGGACAGGGGGCTCCTACGAGCAGTACTTC. It specifies CASSSFPGTGGSYEQYF.

The chain combines TRBV7-8 with TRBJ1-5; possible D gene TRBD1, 6 bases. The germline CDR1 and CDR2 sequences are SGHVS and FQNEAQ. The ends were cut back, 5 bases at V and 5 bases at J, with 16 bases in the middle. There are 15 residues in the CDR3. The CDR3 sequence is CASSPGTLGHQPQHF. The CDR3 nucleotides are TGTGCCAGCAGCCCCGGGACATTGGGACATCAGCCCCAGCATTTT.

The chain couples TRBV30 to TRBJ2-7, with TRBD1 matching 7 bases. Germline V gives CDR1 GTSNPN, CDR2 SVGIG (reference sequence). Trimming removed 5 bases from V and 2 bases from J; junction bases left unmatched: 12. CDR3 length: 15 amino acids. CDR3 DNA sequence: TGTGCCTGGGCGACACAGGGGCGGTTAACCTACGAGCAGTACTTC. Translated, it gives CAWATQGRLTYEQYF.

In its sample, this clone was seen a few times. This chain uses TRBV11-3 with TRBJ1-1; 9 bases are shared with TRBD1. V was clipped by 5 bases and J by 9 bases; unmatched bases: 4. Germline V lookup: CDR1 SGHNT, CDR2 YENEEA. The CDR3 runs 12 residues. CDR3 amino acids: CASSPTGGKAFF. The CDR3 DNA follows: TGTGCCAGCAGCCCCACAGGGGGCAAAGCTTTCTTT.

The genes are TRBV28 and TRBJ2-5, with 8 bases that match TRBD1. V was clipped by 6 bases and J by 4 bases; unmatched bases: 4. CDR3 length: 13 amino acids. Germline CDR1 and CDR2: MDHEN and SYDVKM. In DNA, the CDR3 is TGTGCCAGCAGCAGACAGGGGACAGAGACCCAGTACTTC. Protein sequence: CASSRQGTETQYF.

The J gene is TRBJ2-1, the V gene TRBV2; D ambiguous. This CDR3 spans 12 amino acids. Trimming cost V 6 bases and J 6 bases, with 9 bases left between them. The germline V gene has CDR1 SNHLY and CDR2 FYNNEI. CDR3 nucleotide sequence: TGTGCCAGCAGGGGCTCCGTCAATGAGCAGTTCTTC. This codes for CASRGSVNEQFF.

The rearrangement links TRBV27 to TRBJ1-5; 7 bases agree with TRBD1. J gave up 0 bases and V 2 bases, and 4 bases lay outside the gene matches. CDR1 and CDR2 from the germline V gene are MNHEY and SMNVEV (reference sequence). This CDR3 contains 16 residues. Here the CDR3 DNA reads TGTGCCAGCAGTTTAAGTGGGACAGTTAGCAATCAGCCCCAGCATTTT. Encoded protein: CASSLSGTVSNQPQHF.

In DNA, the CDR3 is TGTGCCAGCAGTGAGGGCCCTTCCCCGGAAAAACTGTTTTTT. As protein: CASSEGPSPEKLFF. V and J are TRBV6-1 and TRBJ1-4; no clear D gene. Looked up from germline, CDR1 is MNHNS and CDR2 is SASEGT. The ends were cut back, 3 bases at V and 8 bases at J, with 13 bases in the middle. The CDR3 totals 14 residues.

This chain joins TRBV29-1 and TRBJ1-1, with 10 bases identical to TRBD1. The ends lost 7 bases at V and 3 bases at J; junction bases unmatched: 20. The CDR3 has 18 amino acids. Germline V gene data show CDR1 as SQVTM and CDR2 as ANQGSEA. The chain's CDR3 is CSAFRDPRRQGADTEAFF. The CDR3 DNA reads TGCAGCGCCTTTCGGGACCCTCGAAGACAGGGGGCCGACACTGAAGCTTTCTTT.

Of note for this clone: One end of the junction varies from germline; a read error may be responsible. The chain joins TRBV19 to TRBJ2-7; 11 nucleotides align to TRBD2. CDR1 is LNHDA, CDR2 SQIVND, per germline (reference sequence). The CDR3 length is 18 residues. CDR3 coding DNA: TGTGCCGGTAGTCGTCGGAGAATTAGCGGGAGGGCCCCAGGCGAGCAGTACTTC. Translated, it gives CAGSRRRISGRAPGEQYF.

This clone was seen once. This CDR3 reads CASSSWTGALEKLFF. In DNA form, the CDR3 reads TGTGCCAGCAGTTCGTGGACAGGGGCACTGGAAAAACTGTTTTTT. V and J are TRBV6-5 and TRBJ1-4, with 9 bases identical to TRBD1. Germline loops: CDR1 MNHEY, CDR2 SVGAGI. Germline trimming cut 4 bases from V and 8 bases from J; bases unmatched to any gene: 8. The CDR3 spans 15 residues.

The J gene is TRBJ2-3, the V gene TRBV5-4; possibly TRBD2 for D (6 bases). V dropped 4 bases and J dropped 3 bases, with 12 bases sitting between them. The germline V gene encodes CDR1 SGHNT and CDR2 YYREEE (reference sequence). The CDR3 contains 14 residues. The CDR3 region has the DNA TGTGCCAGCAGCCGCGGGATTGGGACAGATACGCAGTATTTT. Translation: CASSRGIGTDTQYF.

The rearrangement links TRBV5-4 to TRBJ2-7; no reliable D call. This CDR3 has 14 amino acids. Trimming left V 0 bases short and J 1 base short, with 8 bases between. Germline CDR1 reads SGHNT; CDR2 reads YYREEE (reference sequence). CDR3 DNA: TGTGCCAGCAGCTTGGAGAGGTTTTCCTACGAGCAGTACTTC. It is translated as CASSLERFSYEQYF.

The chain has TRBV6-5 and TRBJ1-1; TRBD1 agrees at 8 bases. The CDR3 loop spans 12 amino acids. V shed 6 bases, J shed 7 bases, and the junction held 4 bases outside the gene matches. CDR1 is MNHEY, CDR2 SVGAGI, per germline. CDR3 sequence: CASRTGAGEAFF. As DNA, the CDR3 is TGTGCCAGCAGGACAGGGGCGGGTGAAGCTTTCTTT.